The 15 T cell receptor beta chains reported below all come from one sample, sequenced in a study of regulatory T cells in long-lasting Graves disease. As to time point: persistent/refractory GD, antithyroid drugs over 5 years with positive TRAb. PBMCs provided the RNA from which the TCR library was made. Through Arm-PCR of CDR3 regions and iRepertoire HTBI primers, TCR beta libraries were built. TCRdb re-analysed the multiplex PCR reads in MiXCR, keeping a single row per CDR3 protein. Among fewer than 400,000 distinct CDR3 sequences listed, around 20% were seen once. The source material was peripheral blood mononuclear cells (PBMCs), sampled when the disease was refractory, from a patient treated with antithyroid drugs. The receptors come from a female donor with Graves disease.

The V and J genes are TRBV15 and TRBJ2-1; unclear D gene. Trimming shortened V by 8 bases and J by 6 bases, and 11 bases separated the two germline ends. From germline, CDR1 is LNHNV and CDR2 YYDKDF (reference sequence). The CDR3 is 12 amino acids. The CDR3 reads CATLTGFNEQFF. The DNA for the CDR3 is TGTGCCACCTTGACCGGATTCAATGAGCAGTTCTTC.

This clonotype was detected only a few times. A single base separates this from a much larger clone, so it may be a read error. The chain uses TRBV27 and TRBJ1-5; D not resolved. Trimming cost V 2 bases and J 1 base, with 3 bases left between them. The V gene's germline CDR1 is MNHEY and CDR2 SMNVEV (reference sequence). The CDR3 is 13 amino acids. CDR3: CASSLKSNQPQHF. The CDR3 nucleotides read TGTGCCAGCAGTTTAAAAAGCAATCAGCCCCAGCATTTT.

The sample holds many counts of this clonotype. The V call is TRBV2, the J call TRBJ2-5; possible D gene TRBD1, 5 bases. CDR1 and CDR2 from the germline V gene are SNHLY and FYNNEI. V was trimmed by 1 base and J by 4 bases, leaving 13 bases between them. The CDR3 length is 15 residues. CDR3 amino acids: CASSEVGARGETQYF. The DNA for the CDR3 is TGTGCCAGCAGTGAAGTTGGGGCGCGAGGAGAGACCCAGTACTTC. Based on the CDR3 plus reference TRBV2 and TRBJ2-5, the full variable domain is EPEVTQTPSHQVTQMGQEVILRCVPISNHLYFYWYRQILGQKVEFLVSFYNNEISEKSEIFDDQFSVERPDGSNFTLKIRSTKLEDSAMYFCASSEVGARGETQYFGPGTRLLVL.

The rearrangement uses TRBV20-1 and TRBJ2-1; 7 positions match TRBD2. The length of the CDR3 is 15 residues. CDR1 and CDR2 from the germline V gene are DFQATT and SNEGSKA (reference sequence). Losses at the gene ends were 0 bases for V and 8 bases for J; bases not matched to a gene: 10. The CDR3 nucleotides read TGCAGTGCTAGAGATCTGGCTAGCGGTTGGGATGAGCAGTTCTTC. It translates to CSARDLASGWDEQFF.

This chain connects TRBV7-2 to TRBJ1-5, with a possible D match to TRBD1 (6 bases). Germline CDR1 reads SGHTA; CDR2 reads FQGNSA. The CDR3 has 17 residues. V shed 3 bases and J shed 0 bases, with 15 bases lying between them. The CDR3 coding sequence is TGTGCCAGCAGCTTGGGACGGGGGCTAGATAGCAATCAGCCCCAGCATTTT. Translating it yields CASSLGRGLDSNQPQHF.

There are many counts of this clonotype. V and J are TRBV7-9 and TRBJ2-7, with 7 bases fitting TRBD2. V lost 5 bases, J lost 2 bases, and 9 bases stayed unmatched. Germline V gives CDR1 SEHNR, CDR2 FQNEAQ (reference sequence). CDR3 length: 15 residues. DNA for the CDR3: TGTGCCAGCAGCCACCTAGCGGAACAAGCCTACGAGCAGTACTTC. Protein product: CASSHLAEQAYEQYF.

This rearrangement joins TRBV7-2 to TRBJ1-3; D remains ambiguous. The CDR3 sequence is 15 residues long. The germline CDR1 and CDR2 sequences are SGHTA and FQGNSA. V was trimmed by 1 base and J by 4 bases, leaving 11 bases between them. The DNA of the CDR3 is TGTGCCAGCAGCTTAGACGGGGTTCCCGGAAACACCATATATTTT. It is translated as CASSLDGVPGNTIYF.

In this sample, this clonotype turned up a few times. The chain carries TRBV7-6 and TRBJ1-4, with D possibly TRBD1 on 6 matching bases. Germline CDR1 reads SGHVS; CDR2 reads FNYEAQ. The length of the CDR3 is 15 residues. Trimming took off 7 bases at V and 8 bases at J, with 20 bases between the two ends. The CDR3 reads CASTIGGAGYEKLFF. CDR3 DNA: TGTGCCAGCACCATAGGGGGGGCCGGTTACGAAAAACTGTTTTTT.

The rearrangement links TRBV5-1 to TRBJ1-2; 9 nucleotides match TRBD1. Germline assignment: CDR1 SGHRS and CDR2 YFSETQ. This CDR3 contains 13 residues. The V segment lost 3 bases and the J segment 8 bases; nucleotides outside the gene matches: 5. The CDR3 DNA sequence: TGCGCCAGCAGCTCGGACAGGGGCTGGGGCTACACCTTC. Protein product: CASSSDRGWGYTF. The complete variable domain, with remaining parts taken from reference TRBV5-1 and TRBJ1-2, reads KAGVTQTPRYLIKTRGQQVTLSCSPISGHRSVSWYQQTPGQGLQFLFEYFSETQRNKGNFPGRFSGRQFSNSRSEMNVSTLELGDSALYLCASSSDRGWGYTFGSGTRLTVV.

This clonotype was detected ten times or more. This chain joins TRBV12-3 or TRBV12-4 and TRBJ2-7; D remains ambiguous. V lost 2 bases and J 1 base, leaving 9 bases between the germline ends. The CDR3 runs 14 residues. The CDR3 here is CASSLTLGSYEQYF. CDR3 in DNA: TGTGCCAGCAGTTTAACCCTAGGTTCCTACGAGCAGTACTTC.

Regarding this clonotype: A read error may be the cause here, since a much bigger clone is one base away. The CDR3 loop reads CSAWTGLYYGYTF. The CDR3 DNA sequence: TGCAGTGCTTGGACAGGGCTCTACTATGGCTACACCTTC. The chain couples TRBV20-1 to TRBJ1-2; 8 positions agree with TRBD1. This CDR3 is built from 13 residues. CDR1 DFQATT and CDR2 SNEGSKA come from the germline V gene (reference sequence). V lost 5 bases and J lost 3; bases outside the gene matches: 5.

This clonotype has a count of ten or more. CDR3 coding DNA: TGTGCCAGCAGCTTACAGGGGGCGCGGGGTAAAGCTTTCTTT. This translates into CASSLQGARGKAFF. This chain joins TRBV7-8 and TRBJ1-1; 8 bases align to TRBD1. The junction had 8 bases not matched to a gene; V was cut back by 2 bases and J by 9 bases. This CDR3 contains 14 residues. Per the germline V gene, CDR1 is SGHVS and CDR2 is FQNEAQ.

There are many counts of this clonotype. The V and J genes are TRBV19 and TRBJ2-5; perhaps TRBD2 as D (6 bases). Germline CDR1 LNHDA, CDR2 SQIVND (reference sequence). The CDR3 loop spans 13 amino acids. Deletions cut 3 bases from V and 2 bases from J, with 7 bases between. In DNA form, the CDR3 reads TGTGCCAGTAGTATGCGGGAACAAGAGACCCAGTACTTC. This translates into CASSMREQETQYF.

The chain has TRBV12-3 or TRBV12-4 and TRBJ2-3; no reliable D call. V lost 3 bases and J 4 bases, leaving 8 bases between the germline ends. This CDR3 is 13 amino acids long. DNA of the CDR3: TGTGCCAGCAGTTTTGGTACAGCAGATACGCAGTATTTT. It specifies CASSFGTADTQYF.

In this sample, this clonotype turned up a few times. The chain couples TRBV7-6 to TRBJ2-6; no reliable D call. V lost 6 bases and J lost 6, with 6 bases in between. Germline assignment: CDR1 SGHVS and CDR2 FNYEAQ. The length of the CDR3 is 12 residues. CDR3 in DNA: TGTGCCAGCAGAGCCGAGGCCAACGTCCTGACTTTC. Its translation is CASRAEANVLTF.